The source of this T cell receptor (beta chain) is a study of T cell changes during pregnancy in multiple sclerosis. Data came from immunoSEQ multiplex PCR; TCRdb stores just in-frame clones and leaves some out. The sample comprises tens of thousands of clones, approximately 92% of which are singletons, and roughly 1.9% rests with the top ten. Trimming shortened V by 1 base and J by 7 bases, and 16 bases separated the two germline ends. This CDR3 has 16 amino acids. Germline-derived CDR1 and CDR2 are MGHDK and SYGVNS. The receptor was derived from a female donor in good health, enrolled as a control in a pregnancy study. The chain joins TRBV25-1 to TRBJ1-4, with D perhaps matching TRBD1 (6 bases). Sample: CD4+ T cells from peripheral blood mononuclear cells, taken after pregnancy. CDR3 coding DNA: TGTGCCAGCAGTGAATTGGGGTTCAGGGGTGGTGAAAAACTGTTTTTT. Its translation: CASSELGFRGGEKLFF.